Each of the 10 T cell receptor beta chains below was sequenced from the same sample in a study of cytomegalovirus exposure and HLA in healthy donors (dated 2017 in TCRdb). Libraries were built with the immunoSEQ multiplex PCR assay. A mixture of 60 forward primers for TCR Vbeta segments and 13 reverse primers for TCR Jbeta segments was used in the multiplex PCR. TCRdb's version of the immuneACCESS table is confined to in-frame rearrangements and falls short of the full clone set. An unresolved V gene accounts for under half of the shortfall where checked; the remainder is of unknown origin. In all, the sample holds some 130,000 clones, and approximately 62% of those were seen once. The top ten clonotypes cover approximately 1.6% of the sample. The sequenced material came from PBMCs. The receptors here all came from a human donor in good health.

This chain joins TRBV2 and TRBJ2-2, with TRBD1 matching 7 bases. The CDR3 runs 17 residues. Trimming cost V 4 bases and J 1 base; bases outside gene matches: 9. In germline, CDR1 is SNHLY, CDR2 FYNNEI. CDR3 sequence reads: CASSGGDRVWNTGELFF. The CDR3 nucleotides are TGTGCCAGCAGTGGAGGCGACAGGGTGTGGAACACCGGGGAGCTGTTTTTT.

This clone was observed a few times. This chain connects TRBV5-4 to TRBJ2-7, with D perhaps TRBD1 (6 bases). V was shortened by 0 bases and J by 6 bases, with 16 bases between the two germline ends. CDR3 length: 15 amino acids. The germline gives CDR1 SGHNT, CDR2 YYREEE (reference sequence). The CDR3 coding sequence is TGTGCCAGCAGCTTGGGCTCGGGACACCTAGCCGAGCAGTACTTC. This sequence encodes CASSLGSGHLAEQYF. The full variable domain, with the rest looked up from reference TRBV5-4 and TRBJ2-7, is ETGVTQSPTHLIKTRGQQVTLRCSSQSGHNTVSWYQQALGQGPQFIFQYYREEENGRGNFPPRFSGLQFPNYSSELNVNALELDDSALYLCASSLGSGHLAEQYFGPGTRLTVT.

This clone was recorded a few times. V gene TRBV28 combines with J gene TRBJ1-5; D is unclear. V was shortened by 6 bases and J by 1 base, with 4 bases between the two germline ends. This CDR3 spans 12 amino acids. Germline V lookup: CDR1 MDHEN, CDR2 SYDVKM. The CDR3 here is CASRQSNQPQHF. The CDR3 nucleotides are TGTGCCAGCAGGCAGAGCAATCAGCCCCAGCATTTT.

This clone appeared a single time. This chain connects TRBV28 to TRBJ2-1, with 12 bases aligning to TRBD2. The V segment lost 8 bases and the J segment 6 bases; nucleotides outside the gene matches: 11. Germline V gene lookup returns CDR1 MDHEN and CDR2 SYDVKM. The CDR3 length is 16 residues. The CDR3 loop reads CASGLPSSGRANEQFF. For the CDR3, the DNA is TGTGCCAGCGGATTACCATCTAGCGGGAGGGCCAATGAGCAGTTCTTC.

The chain recombines TRBV4-3 with TRBJ2-3, with TRBD2 identical over 8 bases. The germline CDR1 and CDR2 sequences are LGHNA and YSLEER. The CDR3 contains 16 residues. V dropped 3 bases and J dropped 3; count of bases not matched to a gene: 8. This chain's CDR3 is CASSQTPSGSTDTQYF. CDR3 coding DNA: TGCGCCAGCAGCCAGACCCCTAGCGGGTCTACAGATACGCAGTATTTT.

This chain links TRBV7-9 with TRBJ2-3; 7 nucleotides line up with TRBD1. Germline V gene lookup returns CDR1 SEHNR and CDR2 FQNEAQ (reference sequence). The CDR3 spans 15 residues. V trimming: 6 bases; J trimming: 0 bases; junction bases outside the gene matches: 6. In DNA, the CDR3 is TGTGCCAGCAGACAGGGGCCCCTTAGCACAGATACGCAGTATTTT. It translates to CASRQGPLSTDTQYF.

This rearrangement joins TRBV5-1 to TRBJ2-7, with a weak D call TRBD1 (6 bases). The germline V and J ends were trimmed by 5 bases and 4 bases, with 13 bases remaining between them. Germline lookup yields CDR1 SGHRS and CDR2 YFSETQ. This CDR3 is 13 amino acids long. CDR3: CASRGLDRYEQYF. CDR3 bases: TGCGCCAGCAGAGGCCTGGACAGATACGAGCAGTACTTC. Drawing the rest from reference TRBV5-1 and TRBJ2-7, the complete variable domain is KAGVTQTPRYLIKTRGQQVTLSCSPISGHRSVSWYQQTPGQGLQFLFEYFSETQRNKGNFPGRFSGRQFSNSRSEMNVSTLELGDSALYLCASRGLDRYEQYFGPGTRLTVT.

The genes are TRBV30 and TRBJ2-7; a weak D match, TRBD2 (5 bases). Trimming stripped 1 base from V and 4 bases from J, with 20 bases between. CDR1 and CDR2 from the germline V gene are GTSNPN and SVGIG (reference sequence). This CDR3 is built from 16 residues. For the CDR3, the DNA is TGTGCCTGGAGTGCGTGTTGGAGGCTTAAGTTGTACGAGCAGTACTTC. Translating gives CAWSACWRLKLYEQYF.

The V call is TRBV4-1, the J call TRBJ2-1; D unresolved. V was clipped by 5 bases and J by 8 bases, with 10 bases between them. The germline V gene encodes CDR1 MGHRA and CDR2 YSYEKL. This CDR3 has 12 residues. CDR3 protein: CASSKIRDEQFF. The CDR3 DNA is TGCGCCAGCAGCAAAATTCGGGATGAGCAGTTCTTC.

This rearrangement joins TRBV6-5 to TRBJ1-5, with a possible D match to TRBD1 (6 bases). Germline assignment: CDR1 MNHEY and CDR2 SVGAGI. Trimming removed 5 bases at V and 2 bases at J, with 10 bases between. This CDR3 is 14 amino acids long. In DNA form, the CDR3 reads TGTGCCAGCAGTAGGACAGTCGGCAATCAGCCCCAGCATTTT. This codes for CASSRTVGNQPQHF.